This entry lists 28 T cell receptor beta chains sequenced from one sample in a study of OX40 agonist ivuxolimab in advanced cancers. Repertoires were generated with immunoSEQ multiplex PCR, while TCRdb's copy carries only in-frame clones and drops some. The table has about 82,000 clones, around 83% seen once. The sample in question was CD4+ or CD8+ T cells sorted from blood, obtained in a trial of the OX40 agonist ivuxolimab. All receptors derive from an adult with an advanced solid tumor such as melanoma, head and neck, liver or kidney cancer.

The rearrangement joins TRBV20-1 to TRBJ1-2; a possible D gene is TRBD1 (6 bases). This CDR3 comprises 11 residues. CDR1 and CDR2 (germline): DFQATT, SNEGSKA (reference sequence). Between the trimmed V and J ends, which lost 6 bases and 6 bases, there was a span of 11 bases. The CDR3: CSARGSHGYTF. The CDR3 coding sequence is TGCAGTGCCAGGGGAAGCCATGGCTACACCTTC.

This clone showed up just a few times. V and J are TRBV19 and TRBJ2-1, with D possibly TRBD1 on 7 matching bases. The V end was cut by 3 bases, the J end by 4 bases, with 16 bases between. This CDR3 contains 16 residues. Germline CDR1 LNHDA, CDR2 SQIVND (reference sequence). In DNA form, the CDR3 reads TGTGCCAGTAGTATTGGAGGGGGCGGGCTTTACAATGAGCAGTTCTTC. It translates to CASSIGGGGLYNEQFF. Complete variable domain (other parts from reference TRBV19 and TRBJ2-1): DGGITQSPKYLFRKEGQNVTLSCEQNLNHDAMYWYRQDPGQGLRLIYYSQIVNDFQKGDIAEGYSVSREKKESFPLTVTSAQKNPTAFYLCASSIGGGGLYNEQFFGPGTRLTVL.

This chain uses TRBV2 with TRBJ1-1; 8 positions agree with TRBD1. In germline, CDR1 is SNHLY, CDR2 FYNNEI. After removal of 3 bases from V and 5 bases from J, the junction contained 11 bases not matched to a gene. The length of the CDR3 is 16 residues. The CDR3 coding sequence is TGTGCCAGCAGTGAGCTCCCCTCAACAGGGGGTACTGAAGCTTTCTTT. Protein sequence: CASSELPSTGGTEAFF.

CDR3 amino acids: CASSINQETQYF. The CDR3 region has the DNA TGCGCCAGCAGCATAAACCAAGAGACCCAGTACTTC. The gene calls are TRBV5-1 and TRBJ2-5; no firm D call. Looked up from germline, CDR1 is SGHRS and CDR2 is YFSETQ. V dropped 4 bases and J dropped 0 bases, with 4 bases sitting between them. This CDR3 has 12 residues.

The chain uses TRBV5-1 and TRBJ2-2, with a tentative D call TRBD2 (5 bases). The germline V gene encodes CDR1 SGHRS and CDR2 YFSETQ. V shed 0 bases and J shed 6 bases, with 15 bases lying between them. There are 16 residues in the CDR3. This chain's CDR3 is CASSLDGPKRAGELFF. The DNA for the CDR3 is TGCGCCAGCAGCTTGGATGGACCAAAGAGGGCCGGGGAGCTGTTTTTT.

V gene TRBV5-5 combines with J gene TRBJ1-2; D is ambiguous. The CDR3 runs 14 residues. V lost 0 bases, J lost 7 bases, and 13 bases lay in between. From germline, CDR1 is SGHKS and CDR2 YYEKEE (reference sequence). The CDR3 coding sequence is TGTGCCAGCAGCTTGGGGGAGGCCCGTGGTGGCTACACCTTC. Protein product: CASSLGEARGGYTF.

The chain is built from TRBV6-1 and TRBJ1-2; TRBD1 aligns across 9 bases. The V segment lost 6 bases and the J segment 3 bases; nucleotides outside the gene matches: 8. Germline CDR1 is MNHNS and CDR2 is SASEGT. This CDR3 has 15 residues. CDR3 coding DNA: TGTGCCAGCAGCCGGGGGGACAGGGCTGACTATGGCTACACCTTC. It translates to CASSRGDRADYGYTF.

The chain is built from TRBV10-2 and TRBJ1-2, with D perhaps matching TRBD1 (5 bases). Per germline, CDR1 WSHSY and CDR2 SAAADI. There are 13 residues in the CDR3. The V end was cut by 0 bases, the J end by 7 bases, with 9 bases between. The CDR3 here is CASSESRVGGYTF. Written as DNA, the CDR3 is TGCGCCAGCAGTGAGTCCAGGGTGGGTGGCTACACCTTC.

This clone was detected only once. The chain employs TRBV19 and TRBJ2-7; 13 positions match TRBD2. Germline-derived CDR1 and CDR2 are LNHDA and SQIVND (reference sequence). The CDR3 length is 17 residues. Unmatched junction bases numbered 6, after V lost 4 bases and J lost 0 bases. The CDR3, as DNA: TGTGCCAGTAGTACGCGACTAGCGGGAGGCTACTCCTACGAGCAGTACTTC. As protein: CASSTRLAGGYSYEQYF.

The chain joins TRBV2 to TRBJ2-2, with 9 bases that match TRBD2. V lost 6 bases, J lost 1 base, and 0 bases stayed unmatched. CDR1 and CDR2 (germline): SNHLY, FYNNEI. The CDR3 is made up of 14 amino acids. CDR3 sequence reads: CASRLAGNTGELFF. CDR3 bases: TGTGCCAGCAGACTAGCGGGGAACACCGGGGAGCTGTTTTTT. Combining the CDR3 with reference TRBV2 and TRBJ2-2 gives the whole variable domain EPEVTQTPSHQVTQMGQEVILRCVPISNHLYFYWYRQILGQKVEFLVSFYNNEISEKSEIFDDQFSVERPDGSNFTLKIRSTKLEDSAMYFCASRLAGNTGELFFGEGSRLTVL.

V usage is TRBV5-1 and J usage is TRBJ1-5; D call uncertain. CDR3 size: 16 residues. Trimming pared 1 base from V and 2 bases from J, leaving 13 bases between. CDR1 and CDR2 from the germline V gene are SGHRS and YFSETQ. The chain's CDR3 is CASSLFPGGGNQPQHF. Written as DNA, the CDR3 is TGCGCCAGCAGCTTGTTCCCCGGTGGTGGCAATCAGCCCCAGCATTTT.

Only a few counts were recorded for this clone. The sample holds other DNA sequences that translate to the same CDR3. The J gene is TRBJ1-1, the V gene TRBV10-3; D not resolved. This CDR3 spans 12 amino acids. V lost 3 bases to trimming and J lost 1 base, with 3 bases between them. CDR1 and CDR2 from the germline V gene are ENHRY and SYGVKD. The CDR3 protein is CAISEGNTEAFF. DNA of the CDR3: TGTGCCATCAGTGAAGGGAACACTGAAGCTTTCTTT.

The V gene is TRBV6-1, the J gene TRBJ2-5; D unclear. V lost 0 bases and J lost 4, with 15 bases in between. CDR1 and CDR2 (germline): MNHNS, SASEGT. The CDR3 is 16 residues long. Here the CDR3 DNA reads TGTGCCAGCAGTGAAGCGGCCCTTCAGCCTAGAGAGACCCAGTACTTC. Protein: CASSEAALQPRETQYF.

The V gene is TRBV29-1, the J gene TRBJ2-3, with 10 bases identical to TRBD2. Trimming cost V 1 base and J 4 bases; bases outside gene matches: 20. Germline CDR1 reads SQVTM; CDR2 reads ANQGSEA. The CDR3 spans 20 residues. CDR3 bases: TGCAGCGTTGAAGGGGGGTTTTTTAGCCTTCTAGCGGGAGTGCCAGATACGCAGTATTTT. Translating gives CSVEGGFFSLLAGVPDTQYF.

The chain combines TRBV7-3 with TRBJ2-2, with a tentative D call TRBD2 (6 bases). This CDR3 is built from 16 residues. V was trimmed by 5 bases and J by 0 bases, leaving 13 bases between them. Germline V gene sequence: CDR1 SGHTA, CDR2 FQGTGA. The CDR3 coding sequence is TGTGCCAGCAGCCCACCCGGGACTCCGAACACCGGGGAGCTGTTTTTT. It yields the protein CASSPPGTPNTGELFF.

This clone was seen a single time. This chain links TRBV6-1 with TRBJ2-7; 10 bases align to TRBD1. In germline, CDR1 is MNHNS, CDR2 SASEGT. After removal of 1 base from V and 5 bases from J, the junction contained 5 bases not matched to a gene. The CDR3 sequence is 15 residues long. CDR3 sequence reads: CASSEGGGQGDEQYF. The CDR3 coding sequence is TGTGCCAGCAGTGAAGGGGGAGGACAGGGGGACGAGCAGTACTTC.

The rearrangement uses TRBV5-1 and TRBJ2-3; D remains unclear. The CDR3 runs to 15 residues. Germline lookup yields CDR1 SGHRS and CDR2 YFSETQ. V dropped 0 bases and J dropped 5 bases, with 13 bases sitting between them. The CDR3 loop reads CASSLDTELLDTQYF. The CDR3 DNA reads as TGCGCCAGCAGCTTGGACACTGAGTTATTAGATACGCAGTATTTT.

The V gene is TRBV9, the J gene TRBJ1-2; D is perhaps TRBD1 (6 bases). This CDR3 is built from 15 residues. Germline V lookup: CDR1 SGDLS, CDR2 YYNGEE. V was clipped by 0 bases and J by 6 bases, with 15 bases between them. The CDR3 sequence: CASSVGGLALNGYTF. In DNA, the CDR3 is TGTGCCAGCAGCGTAGGGGGGCTAGCATTGAATGGCTACACCTTC.

This sequence joins TRBV9 and TRBJ2-5, with TRBD1 as a possible D gene (5 bases). Germline loops: CDR1 SGDLS, CDR2 YYNGEE. V gave up 1 base and J gave up 2 bases, with 15 bases separating them. This CDR3 has 16 amino acids. CDR3: CASSVSPQTEQETQYF. The CDR3 DNA sequence: TGTGCCAGCAGCGTATCCCCTCAGACAGAACAAGAGACCCAGTACTTC.

The chain recombines TRBV5-4 with TRBJ2-5; 13 bases align to TRBD2. V was pared by 4 bases and J by 2 bases, with 8 bases of the junction left unmatched. CDR3 length: 17 residues. CDR1 SGHNT and CDR2 YYREEE come from the germline V gene (reference sequence). The CDR3 DNA follows: TGTGCCAGCAGCGGAAACCCGGGACTAGCGGGACAAGAGACCCAGTACTTC. Its translation is CASSGNPGLAGQETQYF.

V usage is TRBV6-1 and J usage is TRBJ2-7; 10 bases map to TRBD1. V gave up 6 bases and J gave up 4 bases; unmatched junction bases: 9. Germline V gene data show CDR1 as MNHNS and CDR2 as SASEGT. CDR3 length: 15 amino acids. This CDR3 reads CASRRSGQGLYEQYF. The CDR3 DNA reads TGTGCCAGCAGAAGATCGGGACAGGGGTTGTACGAGCAGTACTTC.

DNA for the CDR3: TGTGCCAGCAGTGCGGACATGAACACTGAAGCTTTCTTT. Translation: CASSADMNTEAFF. The chain recombines TRBV2 with TRBJ1-1, with D perhaps TRBD1 (5 bases). This CDR3 has 13 amino acids. Germline V lookup: CDR1 SNHLY, CDR2 FYNNEI. V lost 4 bases, J lost 0 bases, and 6 bases lay in between.

V and J are TRBV28 and TRBJ1-6, with 12 bases lining up with TRBD1. Germline-derived CDR1 and CDR2 are MDHEN and SYDVKM. V trimming: 0 bases; J trimming: 10 bases; junction bases outside the gene matches: 7. This CDR3 is built from 17 residues. The CDR3 DNA reads as TGTGCCAGCAGTTTATGGGGGACAGGGGGCGGAAGATCACCCCTCCACTTT. This codes for CASSLWGTGGGRSPLHF. Filled out from reference TRBV28 and TRBJ1-6, the complete variable domain reads DVKVTQSSRYLVKRTGEKVFLECVQDMDHENMFWYRQDPGLGLRLIYFSYDVKMKEKGDIPEGYSVSREKKERFSLILESASTNQTSMYLCASSLWGTGGGRSPLHFGNGTRLTVT.

The V and J genes are TRBV7-2 and TRBJ1-6; no firm D call. Germline V gene data show CDR1 as SGHTA and CDR2 as FQGNSA. Trimming pared 6 bases from V and 9 bases from J, leaving 15 bases between. The CDR3 loop spans 14 amino acids. The CDR3: CASSPLEWISPLHF. The CDR3 coding sequence is TGTGCCAGCAGTCCCCTCGAGTGGATTTCACCCCTCCACTTT.

This sequence joins TRBV18 and TRBJ1-2; TRBD1 matches at 9 bases. The CDR3 extends over 15 amino acids. V trimming: 2 bases; J trimming: 7 bases; junction bases outside the gene matches: 8. Germline V gene data show CDR1 as KGHSH and CDR2 as LQKENI. CDR3 nucleotides: TGTGCCAGCTCACCAGACCGGGACAGGGTGCGTGGCTACACCTTC. This encodes CASSPDRDRVRGYTF.

CDR3 amino acids: CASSFRTSGSGGYNEQFF. DNA for the CDR3: TGTGCCAGCAGCTTTAGGACTAGCGGATCCGGCGGGTACAATGAGCAGTTCTTC. The chain uses TRBV7-3 and TRBJ2-1; 10 bases are a match to TRBD2. CDR1 SGHTA and CDR2 FQGTGA come from the germline V gene. Unmatched junction bases numbered 12, after V lost 3 bases and J lost 4 bases. The CDR3 sequence is 18 residues long.

The chain is built from TRBV6-4 and TRBJ2-2; the D gene is possibly TRBD1 (6 bases). CDR1 and CDR2 (germline): MRHNA, SNTAGT. There are 13 residues in the CDR3. Trimming took 3 bases from V and 5 from J, leaving 7 bases between them. As DNA, the CDR3 is TGTGCCAGCAGTGAACAGGGTACCGGGGAGCTGTTTTTT. Its protein is CASSEQGTGELFF.

The chain is built from TRBV4-1 and TRBJ2-7, with TRBD1 matching over 8 bases. From germline, CDR1 is MGHRA and CDR2 YSYEKL. The CDR3 spans 13 residues. Losses at the gene ends were 6 bases for V and 3 bases for J; bases not matched to a gene: 4. In nucleotides, the CDR3 is TGCGCCAGCAGTGTAGACAGGGGCTACGAGCAGTACTTC. Translating it yields CASSVDRGYEQYF.